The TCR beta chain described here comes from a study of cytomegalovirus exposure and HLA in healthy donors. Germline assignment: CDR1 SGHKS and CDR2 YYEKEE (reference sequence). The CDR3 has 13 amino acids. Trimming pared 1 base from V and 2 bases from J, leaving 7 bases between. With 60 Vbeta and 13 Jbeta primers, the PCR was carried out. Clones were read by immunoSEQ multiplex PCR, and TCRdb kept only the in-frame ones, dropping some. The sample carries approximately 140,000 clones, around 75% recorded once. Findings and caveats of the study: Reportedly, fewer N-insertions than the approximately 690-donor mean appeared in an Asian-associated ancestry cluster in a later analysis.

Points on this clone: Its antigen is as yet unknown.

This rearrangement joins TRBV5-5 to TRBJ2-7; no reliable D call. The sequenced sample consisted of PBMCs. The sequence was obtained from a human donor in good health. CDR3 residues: CASSLSVTYEQYF. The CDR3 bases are TGTGCCAGCAGCTTGTCAGTTACCTACGAGCAGTACTTC.